The 8 T cell receptor beta chains given below trace back to one sample, sequenced in a study of shared clonotypes between healthy human individuals. Sequencing used immunoSEQ multiplex PCR; TCRdb keeps in-frame clones, though not all of them. The profile shows about 1 million clones, about 74% of them singletons. Sequenced sample: memory CD4+ T cells sorted from blood. Subset: CD45RA-negative fraction. The receptors come from a man aged 18 to 30 in good health.

V and J are TRBV7-2 and TRBJ1-3; a weak D match, TRBD1 (5 bases). The V gene's germline CDR1 is SGHTA and CDR2 FQGNSA. The CDR3 totals 14 residues. Trimming pared 6 bases from V and 3 bases from J, leaving 12 bases between. In DNA, the CDR3 is TGTGCCAGCAGGCCAGGGTCGGATGGAAACACCATATATTTT. Translated, it gives CASRPGSDGNTIYF.

The chain employs TRBV7-9 and TRBJ2-4; 9 nucleotides match TRBD2. Per germline, CDR1 SEHNR and CDR2 FQNEAQ (reference sequence). Trimming at V came to 5 bases and at J to 1 base, leaving 3 bases not matched to a gene. This CDR3 region has 15 residues. CDR3 nucleotide sequence: TGTGCCAGCAGCGCCAGCGGGGGGGCCAAAAACATTCAGTACTTC. Amino acids: CASSASGGAKNIQYF. The whole variable domain, filled in from reference TRBV7-9 and TRBJ2-4, reads DTGVSQNPRHKITKRGQNVTFRCDPISEHNRLYWYRQTLGQGPEFLTYFQNEAQLEKSRLLSDRFSAERPKGSFSTLEIQRTEQGDSAMYLCASSASGGAKNIQYFGAGTRLSVL.

This clone turned up a few times. The genes are TRBV7-9 and TRBJ2-7; possibly TRBD1 for D (5 bases). V shed 1 base and J shed 5 bases, with 6 bases lying between them. CDR1 is SEHNR and CDR2 is FQNEAQ in the germline V gene (reference sequence). The CDR3 has 12 residues. The CDR3 nucleotides are TGTGCCAGCAGCTTAGGGACACACGAGCAGTACTTC. Its translation: CASSLGTHEQYF.

This clone appeared a single time. The chain couples TRBV5-1 to TRBJ2-5; no clear D gene. The germline CDR1 and CDR2 sequences are SGHRS and YFSETQ. V was cut by 5 bases and J by 2 bases, with 13 bases left in between. This CDR3 has 14 residues. The CDR3 DNA reads TGCGCCAGCAGTGCAGCCAGCAGGCAAGAGACCCAGTACTTC. It yields the protein CASSAASRQETQYF. Drawing the rest from reference TRBV5-1 and TRBJ2-5, the complete variable domain is KAGVTQTPRYLIKTRGQQVTLSCSPISGHRSVSWYQQTPGQGLQFLFEYFSETQRNKGNFPGRFSGRQFSNSRSEMNVSTLELGDSALYLCASSAASRQETQYFGPGTRLLVL.

As for this clone: At the DNA level, this CDR3 is encoded by other sequences in the same sample as well. The J gene is TRBJ2-5, the V gene TRBV6-6, with a tentative D call TRBD1 (6 bases). Trimming cost V 7 bases and J 2 bases, with 14 bases left between them. This CDR3 is 14 amino acids long. From germline, CDR1 is MNHNY and CDR2 SVGAGI (reference sequence). CDR3 protein: CASTSQGSQETQYF. The CDR3 coding sequence is TGTGCCAGCACCTCTCAGGGGTCTCAAGAGACCCAGTACTTC.

V gene TRBV5-5 combines with J gene TRBJ2-7; D is undetermined. Germline CDR1 and CDR2: SGHKS and YYEKEE (reference sequence). This CDR3 is 13 amino acids long. Trimming took 1 base from V and 5 from J, leaving 10 bases between them. CDR3 nucleotide sequence: TGTGCCAGCAGCTTGCTAGGAAGGAACGAGCAGTACTTC. It is translated as CASSLLGRNEQYF.

This chain links TRBV18 with TRBJ2-7; 8 bases agree with TRBD2. V lost 2 bases and J lost 5; bases outside the gene matches: 5. The CDR3 totals 14 residues. Germline V gene data show CDR1 as KGHSH and CDR2 as LQKENI. The CDR3 region has the DNA TGTGCCAGCTCACCATCGGGACTAGACAACGAGCAGTACTTC. Its translation is CASSPSGLDNEQYF.

This chain joins TRBV19 and TRBJ1-2, with a tentative D call TRBD1 (5 bases). Germline CDR1 is LNHDA and CDR2 is SQIVND (reference sequence). The CDR3 runs 14 residues. Trimming removed 7 bases at V and 7 bases at J, with 19 bases between. In nucleotides, the CDR3 is TGTGCCAGTACTTTACTGGAGGGGTTCGGTGGCTACACCTTC. This codes for CASTLLEGFGGYTF.